This passage covers 26 T cell receptor beta chains from one sample sequenced in a study of T cells in Graves' hyperthyroidism and ophthalmopathy. It was RNA transcripts that yielded the amplified TCR beta CDR3 regions. A set of HTBI primers served as the primers for a first-round RT-PCR of the TCR CDR3. MiXCR, run by TCRdb on the multiplex PCR reads, gives a single entry per CDR3 protein. In the table there are some 360,000 distinct CDR3 sequences, roughly 18% of which are singletons. Sequencing was done on a sample of blood. The origin of the receptors is a woman in her forties with Graves' ophthalmopathy.

This chain links TRBV27 with TRBJ2-7; D is possibly TRBD1 or TRBD2 (5 bases each). This CDR3 has 15 amino acids. Trimming took 4 bases from V and 3 from J, leaving 16 bases between them. From germline, CDR1 is MNHEY and CDR2 SMNVEV (reference sequence). CDR3 bases: TGTGCCAGCAGTTCCGCCGGGACGGAAAGCTACGAGCAGTACTTC. Its protein product is CASSSAGTESYEQYF.

There are many counts of this clonotype. The chain couples TRBV2 to TRBJ1-2, with a weak D call TRBD1 (5 bases). CDR1 SNHLY and CDR2 FYNNEI come from the germline V gene. V was trimmed by 9 bases and J by 7 bases, leaving 18 bases between them. CDR3 length: 13 amino acids. The CDR3 region is CASERDPARGYTF. CDR3 DNA: TGTGCCAGTGAAAGGGACCCCGCACGTGGCTACACCTTC. The full variable domain, rest sourced from reference TRBV2 and TRBJ1-2, is EPEVTQTPSHQVTQMGQEVILRCVPISNHLYFYWYRQILGQKVEFLVSFYNNEISEKSEIFDDQFSVERPDGSNFTLKIRSTKLEDSAMYFCASERDPARGYTFGSGTRLTVV.

This clonotype was seen many times. The chain is built from TRBV11-2 and TRBJ2-2; 7 nucleotides agree with TRBD1. Germline-derived CDR1 and CDR2 are SGHAT and FQNNGV. The CDR3 runs 15 residues. The V segment lost 2 bases and the J segment 5 bases; nucleotides outside the gene matches: 5. The CDR3 loop is CASSLLTGQTGELFF. The CDR3, as DNA: TGTGCCAGCAGCTTATTGACAGGGCAGACCGGGGAGCTGTTTTTT. Supplemented by reference TRBV11-2 and TRBJ2-2, the full variable domain reads EAGVAQSPRYKIIEKRQSVAFWCNPISGHATLYWYQQILGQGPKLLIQFQNNGVVDDSQLPKDRFSAERLKGVDSTLKIQPAKLEDSAVYLCASSLLTGQTGELFFGEGSRLTVL.

Concerning this clonotype: Relative to the germline gene, one junction end is altered; a read error may explain this. This sequence joins TRBV7-2 and TRBJ2-2, with D possibly TRBD2 on 5 matching bases. The CDR3 is 14 amino acids. Looked up from germline, CDR1 is SGHTA and CDR2 is FQGNSA. The DNA for the CDR3 is TGTGCCGGCAGCTTAGCGCACGCCACCGGGGAGCTGTTTTTT. The encoded protein is CAGSLAHATGELFF.

The chain links TRBV6-1 to TRBJ2-5; 11 nucleotides align to TRBD2. CDR1 and CDR2 (germline): MNHNS, SASEGT. CDR3 length equals 14 residues. The V gene end was trimmed by 6 bases and the J gene end by 4 bases; junction bases not matched to a gene: 4. CDR3 in DNA: TGTGCCAGCAGGACTCTAGCGGGAGGAGAGACCCAGTACTTC. Amino acids: CASRTLAGGETQYF.

This clonotype showed up many times. This rearrangement joins TRBV20-1 to TRBJ2-1; D may be TRBD2 (6 bases). The germline CDR1 and CDR2 sequences are DFQATT and SNEGSKA (reference sequence). V was shortened by 6 bases and J by 9 bases, with 15 bases between the two germline ends. CDR3 length equals 12 residues. CDR3 loop: CSALPTSREQFF. The CDR3 DNA reads TGCAGTGCCCTCCCGACTAGTCGTGAGCAGTTCTTC.

This clonotype was counted ten times or more. It may be a read error: a sequence one base away is much more abundant. The rearrangement uses TRBV29-1 and TRBJ2-7, with 10 bases matching TRBD1. The CDR3 spans 15 residues. The germline gives CDR1 SQVTM, CDR2 ANQGSEA. The CDR3 reads CSVADRDRGRYGQYF. For the CDR3, the DNA is TGCAGCGTTGCGGATCGGGACAGGGGTCGGTACGGGCAGTACTTC.

This clonotype was observed many times. The V call is TRBV25-1, the J call TRBJ2-7, with a weak D call TRBD1 (6 bases). V lost 3 bases and J lost 5, with 14 bases in between. Germline-derived CDR1 and CDR2 are MGHDK and SYGVNS. CDR3 length equals 14 residues. This chain's CDR3 is CASSDLGQLHEQYF. CDR3 nucleotide sequence: TGTGCCAGCAGTGACTTAGGACAGCTACACGAGCAGTACTTC.

The chain couples TRBV7-2 to TRBJ2-7; 8 nucleotides align to TRBD1. Trimming cost V 4 bases and J 4 bases; bases outside gene matches: 9. Germline-derived CDR1 and CDR2 are SGHTA and FQGNSA. CDR3 length: 15 amino acids. This CDR3 is CASSSHRGSTYEQYF. As DNA, the CDR3 is TGTGCCAGCAGCTCCCACAGGGGGAGTACTTACGAGCAGTACTTC.

This clonotype was seen ten or more times. CDR3 nucleotide sequence: TGTGCCAGCACGCGTCAAGAGACCCAGTACTTC. It is translated as CASTRQETQYF. This chain connects TRBV28 to TRBJ2-5; D unresolved. Trimming removed 7 bases at V and 2 bases at J, with 5 bases between. Germline V gene sequence: CDR1 MDHEN, CDR2 SYDVKM. CDR3 length: 11 residues.

At least ten counts were recorded for this clonotype. Germline is not matched at one junction end, which may reflect a read error. V and J are TRBV6-2 or TRBV6-3 and TRBJ2-5; D is unresolved. This CDR3 has 10 residues. The germline CDR1 and CDR2 sequences are MNHEY and SVGEGT. This chain's CDR3 is CASGYGTQYF. CDR3 in DNA: TGTGCCAGCGGTTATGGGACCCAGTACTTC.

V and J are TRBV6-2 or TRBV6-3 and TRBJ1-1; a weak D match, TRBD1 (5 bases). This CDR3 spans 14 amino acids. Germline CDR1 reads MNHEY; CDR2 reads SVGEGT. Trimming stripped 7 bases from V and 4 bases from J, with 16 bases between. The CDR3 region is CASNKGSRTTEAFF. CDR3 nucleotide sequence: TGTGCCAGCAACAAGGGGAGTCGGACCACTGAAGCTTTCTTT.

The rearrangement uses TRBV28 and TRBJ1-1, with D hard to call. CDR1 and CDR2 from the germline V gene are MDHEN and SYDVKM. The CDR3 loop spans 14 amino acids. V shed 3 bases and J shed 0 bases, with 8 bases lying between them. The CDR3 region is CASSLVQVNTEAFF. The DNA of the CDR3 is TGTGCCAGCAGTTTGGTTCAGGTGAACACTGAAGCTTTCTTT.

In its sample, this clonotype was seen many times. The chain recombines TRBV9 with TRBJ2-5, with a weak D call TRBD1 (6 bases). The CDR3 consists of 15 residues. CDR1 is SGDLS and CDR2 is YYNGEE in the germline V gene. V lost 0 bases, J lost 2 bases, and 11 bases lay in between. CDR3 amino acids: CASSVGTATQETQYF. The CDR3, as DNA: TGTGCCAGCAGCGTAGGGACAGCCACTCAAGAGACCCAGTACTTC.

J is TRBJ1-5 and V is TRBV3-1; the D is unclear. The length of the CDR3 is 14 residues. Trimming cost V 6 bases and J 7 bases, with 16 bases left between them. Looked up from germline, CDR1 is LGHDT and CDR2 is YNNKEL (reference sequence). The CDR3 sequence is CASSPFGRRQPQHF. The CDR3 DNA reads as TGTGCCAGCAGTCCATTCGGGAGAAGGCAGCCCCAGCATTTT.

This clonotype was counted at least ten times. The rearrangement joins TRBV2 to TRBJ2-7; 12 bases line up with TRBD1. The V gene's germline CDR1 is SNHLY and CDR2 FYNNEI. The CDR3 runs 13 residues. Trimming cost V 9 bases and J 3 bases; bases outside gene matches: 3. CDR3 in DNA: TGTGCCAGGGGACAGGGGGCCAACTACGAGCAGTACTTC. Protein: CARGQGANYEQYF.

This clonotype was counted many times. The chain recombines TRBV11-2 with TRBJ1-3; D is ambiguous. This CDR3 region has 13 residues. Trimming took 4 bases from V and 4 from J, leaving 8 bases between them. CDR1 and CDR2 (germline): SGHAT, FQNNGV. CDR3 DNA sequence: TGTGCCAGCAGCTCGCCTCCAGGAAACACCATATATTTT. Translating gives CASSSPPGNTIYF.

The sample holds many counts of this clonotype. The chain employs TRBV5-4 and TRBJ2-5, with D hard to call. The CDR3 runs 13 residues. Germline assignment: CDR1 SGHNT and CDR2 YYREEE (reference sequence). V was cut by 4 bases and J by 2 bases, with 9 bases left in between. The CDR3 DNA sequence: TGTGCCAGCAGCCCCAGGTGGCAAGAGACCCAGTACTTC. It codes for CASSPRWQETQYF.

This clonotype was counted between two and nine times. This sequence joins TRBV6-2 or TRBV6-3 and TRBJ2-7, with 11 bases identical to TRBD2. The CDR3 is 18 amino acids. Germline-derived CDR1 and CDR2 are MNHEY and SVGEGT. The junction had 18 bases not matched to a gene; V was cut back by 6 bases and J by 5 bases. The CDR3 coding sequence is TGTGCCAGCAGACCTTACCGTACTAGCGGGAGTGTTCTCCACGAGCAGTACTTC. It specifies CASRPYRTSGSVLHEQYF.

At least ten counts were recorded for this clonotype. The rearrangement links TRBV28 to TRBJ1-1, with D tentatively TRBD1 (6 bases). The CDR3 loop spans 14 amino acids. Germline loops: CDR1 MDHEN, CDR2 SYDVKM. The ends were cut back, 2 bases at V and 4 bases at J, with 11 bases in the middle. CDR3 in DNA: TGTGCCAGCAGTTTAACAGGGAACCCCACTGAAGCTTTCTTT. Protein: CASSLTGNPTEAFF.

Comments on this clonotype: A single base separates this from a much larger clone, so it may be a read error. This chain connects TRBV30 to TRBJ1-1; 7 bases are a match to TRBD1. Trimming removed 2 bases from V and 6 bases from J; junction bases left unmatched: 3. The CDR3 is 12 amino acids. Germline CDR1 and CDR2: GTSNPN and SVGIG (reference sequence). The CDR3 DNA follows: TGTGCCTGGAGTCTGGGACAGTCTGAAGCTTTCTTT. Translation: CAWSLGQSEAFF.

This clonotype was found many times. The CDR3 protein is CSASGGNRKAFF. CDR3 DNA: TGCAGTGCTAGTGGGGGAAATAGGAAGGCTTTCTTT. This rearrangement joins TRBV20-1 to TRBJ1-1, with D maybe TRBD1 (5 bases). V shed 3 bases and J shed 11 bases, with 16 bases lying between them. The CDR3 extends over 12 amino acids. Germline assignment: CDR1 DFQATT and CDR2 SNEGSKA (reference sequence).

Ten or more counts support this clonotype. The V call is TRBV20-1, the J call TRBJ1-1, with 8 bases fitting TRBD1. The germline CDR1 and CDR2 sequences are DFQATT and SNEGSKA (reference sequence). The ends lost 3 bases at V and 1 base at J; junction bases unmatched: 4. This CDR3 contains 14 residues. Here the CDR3 DNA reads TGCAGTGCTAGGAACAGGGGGTCGAACACTGAAGCTTTCTTT. Protein product: CSARNRGSNTEAFF.

This clonotype was found many times. The chain couples TRBV10-3 to TRBJ2-3; 7 bases align to TRBD2. CDR1 is ENHRY, CDR2 SYGVKD, per germline. This CDR3 contains 15 residues. Trimming took 4 bases from V and 4 from J; bases not matched to a gene: 8. In DNA form, the CDR3 reads TGTGCCATCAGTGTAGGGCGGGAGCCGGCAGATACGCAGTATTTT. The encoded protein is CAISVGREPADTQYF.

This clonotype was observed many times. A much larger clone differs by one base, so this may be a read error. This rearrangement joins TRBV11-2 to TRBJ2-7, with 8 bases aligning to TRBD1. This CDR3 comprises 16 residues. Germline CDR1 reads SGHAT; CDR2 reads FQNNGV. The CDR3 sequence: CASSPNRTGKSYEQHF. CDR3 bases: TGTGCCAGCAGCCCAAATCGGACAGGGAAGTCTTACGAGCAGCACTTC.

This clonotype was counted only a few times. The chain carries TRBV5-6 and TRBJ2-7, with unresolved D. Germline V CDR1 and CDR2: SGHDT, YYEEEE. This CDR3 is 13 amino acids long. Trimming removed 4 bases at V and 7 bases at J, with 15 bases between. This CDR3 is CASSLDRRWEQYF. Here the CDR3 DNA reads TGTGCCAGCAGCCTCGACCGGCGGTGGGAGCAGTACTTC.